The 4 T cell receptor beta chains listed next were all sequenced from one sample in a study of blood T cell repertoires in COVID-19. Measured with immunoSEQ multiplex PCR; TCRdb has only the in-frame clones, and not every one. The table has under 150,000 clones, around 88% seen once; the top ten hold approximately 20%. The sequenced sample was peripheral blood. These receptors came from a woman aged 45-65 years who had recovered from COVID-19.

V and J are TRBV24-1 and TRBJ1-2, with D tentatively TRBD1 (6 bases). The germline gives CDR1 KGHDR, CDR2 SFDVKD. The CDR3 spans 14 residues. Trimming stripped 3 bases from V and 3 bases from J, with 10 bases between. The CDR3 here is CATSDPTGHYGYTF. CDR3 DNA: TGTGCCACCAGTGATCCGACAGGCCACTATGGCTACACCTTC.

The J gene is TRBJ2-5, the V gene TRBV4-1, with 7 bases that match TRBD2. Germline V gene data show CDR1 as MGHRA and CDR2 as YSYEKL. The J segment lost 5 bases and the V segment lost 1 base, leaving 16 bases of the junction unmatched. The length of the CDR3 is 18 residues. The CDR3 region has the DNA TGCGCCAGCAGCCAAGTAGGAGGCAGGACTAGAGGGCGGGAGACCCAGTACTTC. As protein: CASSQVGGRTRGRETQYF.

The CDR3 sequence: CASSWALTGSGNTIYF. For the CDR3, the DNA is TGTGCCAGCAGCTGGGCCCTGACAGGGTCTGGAAACACCATATATTTT. The gene calls are TRBV2 and TRBJ1-3; TRBD1 matches at 7 bases. V lost 6 bases and J lost 1; bases outside the gene matches: 9. The CDR3 spans 16 residues. Looked up from germline, CDR1 is SNHLY and CDR2 is FYNNEI.

This chain joins TRBV3-1 (or the pseudogene TRBV3-2) and TRBJ2-7, with 9 bases aligning to TRBD1. Germline V CDR1 and CDR2: LGHDT, YNNKEL (reference sequence). The CDR3 covers 16 residues. J lost 1 base, V lost 0 bases, and 4 bases had no gene match. CDR3: CASSQELGTGSYEQYF. CDR3 in DNA: TGTGCCAGCAGCCAAGAATTAGGGACAGGGTCCTACGAGCAGTACTTC.